This passage covers 27 T cell receptor beta chains from one sample sequenced in a study of blood T cell repertoires in COVID-19 (dated by TCRdb to 2020 to 2022). Preparation of the library involved the immunoSEQ multiplex PCR assay. TCRdb mirrors the immuneACCESS table, restricted to in-frame sequences. Some clones are absent from its copies; in checked studies, under half trace to an unresolved V gene, and the reason for the others is unknown. The sample includes roughly 230,000 clones, with 75% to 90% observed a single time. Jointly, the top ten make up less than 5% of the sample. Input material: peripheral blood. All receptors come from a woman aged 40 to 55 who had recovered from COVID-19.

The V gene is TRBV14, the J gene TRBJ2-6; D call uncertain. Germline CDR1 reads SGHDN; CDR2 reads FVKESK. The CDR3 consists of 14 residues. Trimming took 3 bases from V and 0 from J, leaving 3 bases between them. CDR3 loop: CASSHLSGANVLTF. In nucleotides, the CDR3 is TGTGCCAGCAGCCACCTCTCTGGGGCCAACGTCCTGACTTTC.

The V and J genes are TRBV7-9 and TRBJ1-2, with D unclear. V dropped 1 base and J dropped 3 bases, with 6 bases sitting between them. Germline V gives CDR1 SEHNR, CDR2 FQNEAQ (reference sequence). The CDR3 extends over 13 amino acids. The CDR3 nucleotides read TGTGCCAGCAGCTTAGGGCAGTACTATGGCTACACCTTC. Translated: CASSLGQYYGYTF.

The chain is built from TRBV11-3 and TRBJ2-5; D might be TRBD2 (5 bases). V dropped 4 bases and J dropped 5 bases, with 20 bases sitting between them. This CDR3 has 16 residues. The germline CDR1 and CDR2 sequences are SGHNT and YENEEA. CDR3 protein: CASSSALALKTETQYF. The CDR3 DNA reads TGTGCCAGCAGCTCCGCCCTAGCACTGAAAACGGAGACCCAGTACTTC. The full variable domain, rest sourced from reference TRBV11-3 and TRBJ2-5, is EAGVVQSPRYKIIEKKQPVAFWCNPISGHNTLYWYLQNLGQGPELLIRYENEEAVDDSQLPKDRFSAERLKGVDSTLKIQPAELGDSAVYLCASSSALALKTETQYFGPGTRLLVL.

The chain couples TRBV4-1 to TRBJ2-1; 10 bases map to TRBD1. The CDR3 covers 18 residues. V shed 4 bases, J shed 8 bases, and the junction held 17 bases outside the gene matches. The germline V gene has CDR1 MGHRA and CDR2 YSYEKL. This CDR3 reads CASSPPKDRDRGIDEQFF. The CDR3 DNA is TGCGCCAGCAGCCCCCCGAAGGATCGGGACAGGGGTATCGATGAGCAGTTCTTC.

This clone was seen just once. The V gene is TRBV5-1, the J gene TRBJ2-2; 8 positions match TRBD1. The CDR3 sequence is 19 residues long. Germline V gene data show CDR1 as SGHRS and CDR2 as YFSETQ. With 0 bases clipped from V and 5 bases from J, the junction kept 15 bases outside the gene matches. In DNA form, the CDR3 reads TGCGCCAGCAGCTTGGGAATTTCAGGGGGCGCGTTGTGGACCGGGGAGCTGTTTTTT. Its translation is CASSLGISGGALWTGELFF. Looking up the rest from reference TRBV5-1 and TRBJ2-2 gives the full variable domain: KAGVTQTPRYLIKTRGQQVTLSCSPISGHRSVSWYQQTPGQGLQFLFEYFSETQRNKGNFPGRFSGRQFSNSRSEMNVSTLELGDSALYLCASSLGISGGALWTGELFFGEGSRLTVL.

This clone has only one observation. The chain employs TRBV29-1 and TRBJ2-7; 10 nucleotides match TRBD1. The germline V gene has CDR1 SQVTM and CDR2 ANQGSEA. This CDR3 comprises 15 residues. V was pared by 0 bases and J by 4 bases, with 6 bases of the junction left unmatched. Here the CDR3 reads CSVEDQRDRGYEQYF. In DNA, the CDR3 is TGCAGCGTTGAAGATCAAAGGGACAGGGGATACGAGCAGTACTTC.

This clone appeared once. This chain connects TRBV6-6 to TRBJ1-1; D ambiguous. This CDR3 has 13 residues. CDR1 and CDR2 (germline): MNHNY, SVGAGI (reference sequence). With 2 bases removed from V and 1 base from J, the gap between germline ends came to 5 bases. The CDR3 bases are TGTGCCAGCAGTTACGGAGAGAACACTGAAGCTTTCTTT. This gives the protein CASSYGENTEAFF.

This clone was detected only once. The chain has TRBV9 and TRBJ2-5, with a tentative D call TRBD2 (6 bases). This CDR3 comprises 15 residues. The germline V gene encodes CDR1 SGDLS and CDR2 YYNGEE. V lost 0 bases to trimming and J lost 2 bases, with 11 bases between them. CDR3 protein: CASSVGAGLQETQYF. The CDR3 DNA is TGTGCCAGCAGCGTAGGTGCGGGGTTACAAGAGACCCAGTACTTC.

The chain couples TRBV5-6 to TRBJ2-7, with D perhaps matching TRBD2 (7 bases). Looked up from germline, CDR1 is SGHDT and CDR2 is YYEEEE. This CDR3 has 16 amino acids. Trimming took off 1 base at V and 4 bases at J, with 18 bases between the two ends. CDR3 sequence: CASSLLGAERGYEQYV. The CDR3 bases are TGTGCCAGCAGCTTGTTGGGGGCAGAGCGGGGTTACGAGCAGTACGTC.

The chain joins TRBV4-1 to TRBJ2-2, with 9 bases that match TRBD2. The CDR3 totals 18 residues. Germline V gives CDR1 MGHRA, CDR2 YSYEKL. V lost 1 base and J lost 2; bases outside the gene matches: 8. The CDR3 coding sequence is TGCGCCAGCAGCCAAGGGGGGCTAGCGGGGAAAAACACCGGGGAGCTGTTTTTT. This codes for CASSQGGLAGKNTGELFF.

This clone was detected only once. The chain has TRBV2 and TRBJ2-2; unclear D gene. The CDR3 sequence is 16 residues long. Germline V CDR1 and CDR2: SNHLY, FYNNEI. V was trimmed by 11 bases and J by 5 bases, leaving 24 bases between them. CDR3 sequence (DNA): TGTGCCGGATCCTTCGACACCCCTGGATGGACCGGGGAGCTGTTTTTT. Amino acid sequence: CAGSFDTPGWTGELFF.

The rearrangement links TRBV14 to TRBJ2-1, with D unresolved. The V end was cut by 2 bases, the J end by 8 bases, with 7 bases between. The CDR3 spans 12 residues. CDR1 and CDR2 from the germline V gene are SGHDN and FVKESK. CDR3 bases: TGTGCCAGCAGCCAACGGGTGGATGAGCAGTTCTTC. Protein: CASSQRVDEQFF. Drawing the rest from reference TRBV14 and TRBJ2-1, the complete variable domain is EAGVTQFPSHSVIEKGQTVTLRCDPISGHDNLYWYRRVMGKEIKFLLHFVKESKQDESGMPNNRFLAERTGGTYSTLKVQPAELEDSGVYFCASSQRVDEQFFGPGTRLTVL.

The V and J genes are TRBV29-1 and TRBJ2-3; 10 bases align to TRBD2. V shed 2 bases and J 6 bases; nucleotides not matched to a gene: 2. CDR1 and CDR2 from the germline V gene are SQVTM and ANQGSEA. CDR3 length: 13 amino acids. DNA of the CDR3: TGCAGCGTTGAAATTAGCGGGGGGGATACGCAGTATTTT. This translates into CSVEISGGDTQYF.

The chain employs TRBV24-1 and TRBJ2-1; 9 nucleotides agree with TRBD1. The CDR3 runs 17 residues. Losses at the gene ends were 5 bases for V and 3 bases for J; bases not matched to a gene: 10. Germline lookup yields CDR1 KGHDR and CDR2 SFDVKD. The CDR3 DNA reads as TGTGCCACCAGTGGGAGAGAGGGACAGGGATTCTACAATGAGCAGTTCTTC. It is translated as CATSGREGQGFYNEQFF.

CDR3 amino acids: CASSPGQARSYGYTF. In DNA form, the CDR3 reads TGTGCCAGCTCACCCGGACAGGCCCGGAGCTATGGCTACACCTTC. The gene calls are TRBV18 and TRBJ1-2, with 7 bases matching TRBD1. V was pared by 3 bases and J by 4 bases, with 8 bases of the junction left unmatched. CDR3 length: 15 residues. Per germline, CDR1 KGHSH and CDR2 LQKENI.

The CDR3 loop reads CASSQQGVEAFF. Written as DNA, the CDR3 is TGTGCCAGCAGTCAACAGGGTGTTGAAGCTTTCTTT. The chain links TRBV2 to TRBJ1-1; maybe TRBD1 (6 bases). Between the trimmed V and J ends, which lost 5 bases and 7 bases, there was a span of 11 bases. Germline V gives CDR1 SNHLY, CDR2 FYNNEI. The CDR3 sequence is 12 residues long.

This chain links TRBV5-6 with TRBJ1-5; no clear D gene. The ends were cut back, 2 bases at V and 2 bases at J, with 8 bases in the middle. Germline V gene lookup returns CDR1 SGHDT and CDR2 YYEEEE. The CDR3 spans 14 residues. CDR3 loop: CASSLGGGNQPQHF. DNA of the CDR3: TGTGCCAGCAGCTTAGGCGGGGGCAATCAGCCCCAGCATTTT. Looking up the rest from reference TRBV5-6 and TRBJ1-5 gives the full variable domain: DAGVTQSPTHLIKTRGQQVTLRCSPKSGHDTVSWYQQALGQGPQFIFQYYEEEERQRGNFPDRFSGHQFPNYSSELNVNALLLGDSALYLCASSLGGGNQPQHFGDGTRLSIL.

This sequence joins TRBV9 and TRBJ2-1; 9 bases are shared with TRBD2. The CDR3 has 16 residues. J lost 8 bases, V lost 3 bases, and 12 bases had no gene match. Germline V gene data show CDR1 as SGDLS and CDR2 as YYNGEE. For the CDR3, the DNA is TGTGCCAGCAGCGCTACGAGCGGGAGGCCTAGCGATGAGCAGTTCTTC. It yields the protein CASSATSGRPSDEQFF.

The chain employs TRBV5-4 and TRBJ2-3, with TRBD1 matching over 7 bases. After removal of 4 bases from V and 4 bases from J, the junction contained 9 bases not matched to a gene. The germline CDR1 and CDR2 sequences are SGHNT and YYREEE (reference sequence). The CDR3 runs to 15 residues. CDR3 in DNA: TGTGCCAGCAGCACACACAGGGGTGGGGCAGATACGCAGTATTTT. It codes for CASSTHRGGADTQYF.

The J gene is TRBJ1-1, the V gene TRBV3-1 (or the pseudogene TRBV3-2); 7 bases fit TRBD1. This CDR3 region has 14 residues. The trim removed 7 bases at V and 0 bases at J, leaving 5 bases unmatched. Germline V lookup: CDR1 LGHDT, CDR2 YNNKEL (reference sequence). CDR3 in DNA: TGTGCCAGCACCCGCAGGGGGGTGAACACTGAAGCTTTCTTT. Amino acid sequence: CASTRRGVNTEAFF.

This clone was picked up one time. This chain links TRBV7-2 with TRBJ1-5; the D gene is possibly TRBD1 (6 bases). Trimming stripped 5 bases from V and 7 bases from J, with 15 bases between. CDR1 is SGHTA and CDR2 is FQGNSA in the germline V gene. The CDR3 consists of 14 residues. The CDR3, as DNA: TGTGCCAGCAGCCAACAGGGAATCGGACAGCCCCAGCATTTT. Translating it yields CASSQQGIGQPQHF.

The chain recombines TRBV5-1 with TRBJ1-6; 7 bases align to TRBD1. The V gene end was trimmed by 4 bases and the J gene end by 7 bases; junction bases not matched to a gene: 14. This CDR3 region has 17 residues. The germline V gene has CDR1 SGHRS and CDR2 YFSETQ. CDR3 in amino acids: CASSLRPTGPENSPLHF. CDR3 in DNA: TGCGCCAGCAGCCTGAGGCCGACAGGGCCTGAGAATTCACCCCTCCACTTT.

The V and J genes are TRBV27 and TRBJ2-3; 12 bases match TRBD2. Losses at the gene ends were 0 bases for V and 5 bases for J; bases not matched to a gene: 6. The CDR3 covers 17 residues. The germline V gene encodes CDR1 MNHEY and CDR2 SMNVEV (reference sequence). The CDR3 loop is CASSLSLAGGGQDTQYF. The CDR3 coding sequence is TGTGCCAGCAGTTTATCCCTAGCGGGAGGGGGGCAAGATACGCAGTATTTT.

The chain has TRBV10-1 and TRBJ2-7; TRBD1 is a possible D gene (6 bases). The germline V gene encodes CDR1 WNHNN and CDR2 SYGVQD (reference sequence). The CDR3 has 13 residues. The V end was cut by 4 bases, the J end by 3 bases, with 10 bases between. CDR3 sequence reads: CASSARGFYEQYF. DNA for the CDR3: TGCGCCAGCAGTGCCAGGGGTTTCTACGAGCAGTACTTC.

This sequence joins TRBV7-6 and TRBJ1-4; 7 nucleotides align to TRBD1. From germline, CDR1 is SGHVS and CDR2 FNYEAQ. The V gene end was trimmed by 5 bases and the J gene end by 5 bases; junction bases not matched to a gene: 14. The CDR3 contains 17 residues. CDR3 sequence (DNA): TGTGCCAGCAGCACAAGCATCGGAGGGGGCAAAAATGAAAAACTGTTTTTT. Protein: CASSTSIGGGKNEKLFF.

Only a few counts were recorded for this clone. The chain combines TRBV7-6 with TRBJ2-2, with 7 bases lining up with TRBD2. The trim removed 5 bases at V and 7 bases at J, leaving 10 bases unmatched. Germline V gene data show CDR1 as SGHVS and CDR2 as FNYEAQ. The CDR3 has 15 residues. Here the CDR3 DNA reads TGTGCCAGCAGCAACGATATCGGGGGGATCGGGGAGCTGTTTTTT. Translation gives CASSNDIGGIGELFF. The complete variable domain, with remaining parts taken from reference TRBV7-6 and TRBJ2-2, reads GAGVSQSPRYKVTKRGQDVALRCDPISGHVSLYWYRQALGQGPEFLTYFNYEAQQDKSGLPNDRFSAERPEGSISTLTIQRTEQRDSAMYRCASSNDIGGIGELFFGEGSRLTVL.

The chain is built from TRBV27 and TRBJ2-1, with 10 bases fitting TRBD2. CDR1 MNHEY and CDR2 SMNVEV come from the germline V gene (reference sequence). The CDR3 spans 14 residues. J was trimmed by 1 base and V by 10 bases; bases with no gene match: 4. As DNA, the CDR3 is TGTGCCACCAGCGGGAGGGCATCCTACAATGAGCAGTTCTTC. It yields the protein CATSGRASYNEQFF.